This is a list of T cell receptor beta chains from one sample in a study of blood T cell repertoires in COVID-19. Only in-frame clones appear in the TCRdb table, and some are missing; sequencing was by immunoSEQ multiplex PCR. The table has 150,000 to 200,000 clones, 86% seen once. The sample was peripheral blood. These receptors were obtained from a man aged 50 to 59 with active or convalescent COVID-19. CDR3s include the opening cysteine and the closing phenylalanine or tryptophan. D genes are given only for firm matches. Not all rows give a size; the values are once, few, many and, for expanded clones, a class.

d_call j_call clone_size v_call cdr3_nt cdr3_aa
TRBD1 TRBJ1-2 . TRBV28 TGTGCCAGCAGTCGGACAGGGGTAAAAGCTAACTATGGCTACACCTTC CASSRTGVKANYGYTF
. TRBJ1-1 . TRBV7-3 TGTGCCAGCAGCTTAGGGGCCGGTGAAGCTTTCTTT CASSLGAGEAFF
TRBD1 TRBJ2-3 . TRBV19 TGTGCCAGTAGCAAACAGGGGGGCACAGATACGCAGTATTTT CASSKQGGTDTQYF
TRBD2 TRBJ2-1 . TRBV25-1 TGTGCCAGCAGTGATTCGGGGGGCAATGAGCAGTTCTTC CASSDSGGNEQFF
TRBD2 TRBJ2-7 . TRBV5-1 TGCGCCAGCAGCCTTCGGACTAGCGGGGGGTCCTCCTACGAGCAGTACTTC CASSLRTSGGSSYEQYF
. TRBJ1-5 few TRBV3-1/TRBV3-2 TGTGCCAGCAGCCAAGCGGGACTGGCTCAGCCCCAGCATTTT CASSQAGLAQPQHF
. TRBJ2-1 . TRBV6-6 TGTGCCAGCAATGATGCCAGGGAACATGGGCAGTTCTTC CASNDAREHGQFF
TRBD1 TRBJ2-7 . TRBV28 TGTGCCAGCAGGAGACAGGGGAGCTACGAGCAGTACTTC CASRRQGSYEQYF
TRBD1 TRBJ1-3 . TRBV28 TGTGCCAGCAGCATGGACAGGGGAATCTCTGGAAACACCATATATTTT CASSMDRGISGNTIYF
TRBD1 TRBJ2-1 . TRBV28 TGTGCCAGCAGTTTGCGACAGGGGGCGTACAATGAGCAGTTCTTC CASSLRQGAYNEQFF
TRBD2 TRBJ2-7 . TRBV7-9 TGTGCCAGCAGCCATAGCGGGAGGGCCTTCCAGTTC CASSHSGRAFQF
. TRBJ2-2 . TRBV19 TGTGCCAGTAGCAACAGGGGAGGGTATAGCGGGAATATCGGGGAGCTGTTTTTT CASSNRGGYSGNIGELFF
. TRBJ1-1 . TRBV5-5 TGTGCCAGCAGCCTTACAAGAAGTACTGAAGCTTTCTTT CASSLTRSTEAFF
TRBD1 TRBJ1-3 . TRBV27 TGTGCCAGCAGCCACGGACAGGAGGGCTCTGGAAACACCATATATTTT CASSHGQEGSGNTIYF
. TRBJ2-1 . TRBV5-1 TGCGCCAGCAGCTTGGTAACGGGAGAGGGGAGTGAGCAGTTCTTC CASSLVTGEGSEQFF
TRBD2 TRBJ2-3 . TRBV19 TGTGCCAGTGCGACTAGCGGTGCGGCAGATACGCAGTATTTT CASATSGAADTQYF
TRBD1 TRBJ1-3 . TRBV29-1 TGCAGCGGTAGAAAGACAGGGCTTGGAAACACCATATATTTT CSGRKTGLGNTIYF